The clone carrying this T cell receptor beta chain was counted a few times. The record originates from a study of CD8+ T cells in alopecia areata. Study as a whole: Patients remained on tofacitinib for 6 to 18 months and then went 6 months without it.

Trimming cost V 0 bases and J 6 bases, with 3 bases left between them. Germline CDR1 and CDR2: SGHTA and FQGNSA. The CDR3 consists of 11 residues. Extracted from the samples, RNA was reverse transcribed into cDNA to serve as the sequencing template. Produced via immunoSEQ multiplex PCR; TCRdb's table is partial and in-frame only. The sample holds about 130,000 clones; 45% to 60% are singletons and the top ten take 4.5%. V is TRBV7-2 and J is TRBJ2-7; unclear D gene. The receptor's source is a human donor with alopecia areata. The sample here was CD4+ T cells sorted from blood, taken at week 0. The CDR3 DNA follows: TGTGCCAGCAGCTTAGCCCTCGAGCAGTACTTC. As protein: CASSLALEQYF.